The source of this TCR beta chain is a study of tumor-infiltrating lymphocytes in primary liver carcinoma. Across the whole study: The study obtained roughly 3.5 to 7.13 million productive TCRbeta reads per sample, similar across tissue types. Study-wide results and caveats: Present in all five tumor regions were only about 7-25% of the top clones.

Constant-region priming of 500 ng total RNA yielded TCR beta cDNA. The TCR beta library was amplified through three nested multiplex PCR rounds in a modified ARM-PCR procedure. TCRdb re-called the multiplex PCR reads through MiXCR, storing one row per CDR3 protein. The sample gives approximately 76,000 distinct CDR3 sequences, 71% of which show up once; roughly 15% is in the top ten. DNA and RNA were both co-extracted from 20-30 mg of bulk tissue that had not been sorted. With chronic HBV infection, the patients were also treatment-naive. This clonotype was seen more than once but under ten times. What it binds is not known. The clonotype originates from a woman aged 60-70 years with primary liver carcinoma and hepatitis B virus infection. Material for sequencing was liver tumor tissue from sampling region 4. This sample's subset: tumor region T4, right-lateral pole.

The CDR3 loop reads CASSSALNTGELFF. The CDR3 DNA is TGTGCCAGCAGCTCAGCCCTTAACACCGGGGAGCTGTTTTTT. This chain joins TRBV5-8 and TRBJ2-2; D gene unclear. The CDR3 spans 14 residues. Trimming took 3 bases from V and 2 from J, leaving 8 bases between them. Germline V gene data show CDR1 as SGHTS and CDR2 as YDEGEE.